This T cell receptor (beta chain) was sequenced for a study of CD8+ T cells in alopecia areata. The CDR3 spans 17 residues. The germline CDR1 and CDR2 sequences are SGHTA and FQGTGA. J was trimmed by 4 bases and V by 3 bases; bases with no gene match: 12. RNA was isolated and reverse transcribed to cDNA, the sequencing template. Some clones are missing from TCRdb's copy, which holds only in-frame ones; the method was immunoSEQ multiplex PCR. The sample records some 150,000 clones, around 86% being singletons. Treatment: oral pan-JAK inhibitor, 5-10 mg twice daily. Sequenced here: CD8+ T cells sorted from blood, sampled at week 4, from a patient treated with tofacitinib. The source is a human donor with alopecia areata. The chain uses TRBV7-3 and TRBJ2-1, with TRBD2 matching 7 bases. This CDR3 reads CASSFSYASGRYNEQFF. In nucleotides, the CDR3 is TGTGCCAGCAGCTTTAGTTATGCTAGCGGAAGGTACAATGAGCAGTTCTTC.